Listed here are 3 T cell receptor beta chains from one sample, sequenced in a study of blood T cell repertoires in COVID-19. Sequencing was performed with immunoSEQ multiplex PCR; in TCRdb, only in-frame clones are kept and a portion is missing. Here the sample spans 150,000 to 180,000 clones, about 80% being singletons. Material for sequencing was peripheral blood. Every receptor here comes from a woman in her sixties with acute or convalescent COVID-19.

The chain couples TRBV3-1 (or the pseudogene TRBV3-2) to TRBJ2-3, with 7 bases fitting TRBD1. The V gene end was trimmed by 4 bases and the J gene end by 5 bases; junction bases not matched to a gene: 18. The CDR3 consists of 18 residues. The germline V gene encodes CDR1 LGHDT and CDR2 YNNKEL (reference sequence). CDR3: CASSLLAPVTGWVDTQYF. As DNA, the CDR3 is TGTGCCAGCAGCCTTCTTGCCCCCGTGACAGGGTGGGTAGATACGCAGTATTTT.

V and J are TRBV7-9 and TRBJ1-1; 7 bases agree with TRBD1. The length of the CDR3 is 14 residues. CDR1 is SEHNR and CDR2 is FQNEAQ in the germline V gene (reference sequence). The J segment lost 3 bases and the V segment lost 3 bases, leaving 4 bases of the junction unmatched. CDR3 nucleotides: TGTGCCAGCAGCTTGACGCAGGGGGACACTGAAGCTTTCTTT. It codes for CASSLTQGDTEAFF.

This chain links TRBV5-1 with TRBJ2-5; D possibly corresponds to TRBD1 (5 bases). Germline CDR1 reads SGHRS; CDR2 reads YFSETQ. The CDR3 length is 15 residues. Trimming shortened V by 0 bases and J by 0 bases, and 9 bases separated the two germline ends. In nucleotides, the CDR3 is TGCGCCAGCAGCTTGGCAGGGTCGTACCAAGAGACCCAGTACTTC. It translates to CASSLAGSYQETQYF.